This T cell receptor beta chain was profiled in a study of blood T cells in healthy people across ages. Broader study findings: Diversity figures based on one million T cells were deemed too low. Naive T cell percentage strongly correlated with TCR beta diversity.

Trimming cost V 1 base and J 3 bases, with 8 bases left between them. There are 13 residues in the CDR3. The germline V gene encodes CDR1 SGHNT and CDR2 YYREEE (reference sequence). Then a second PCR, running roughly 7 to 11 cycles, was carried out with a sample-barcoded 5' primer and a J-beta primer mix. In TCRdb, the 5' RACE reads were re-called with MiXCR into one record per CDR3 protein. Here the sample spans roughly 550,000 distinct CDR3 sequences, approximately 25% being singletons. On this clonotype itself: Its antigen is still unknown.

These data were likewise used in another study, on T cells of mothers and their children.

The chain combines TRBV5-4 with TRBJ2-7; no clear D gene. The sequenced sample consisted of blood. This TCR was sampled from a boy under 18 in good health. For the CDR3, the DNA is TGTGCCAGCAGCTTGACACCACTCTACGAGCAGTACTTC. This translates into CASSLTPLYEQYF.